The rows below give T cell receptor beta chains drawn from one sample of a study of blood T cell repertoires in COVID-19. The repertoire was sequenced with immunoSEQ multiplex PCR; TCRdb's copy has only in-frame clones and lacks some. The profile shows about 190,000 clones, 84% of them singletons. The specimen was PBMCs or T cells enriched from blood (not recorded which). All receptors come from a woman aged 25 to 39 who had recovered from COVID-19. Each CDR3 is given with its conserved first and last residue.

>TRBV27
CASSFLPRTSGQFF
>TRBV7-8
CASSPRMAGAVSYGYTF
>TRBV14
CASSQVRASGMNEQFF
>TRBV5-1
CASSLAGNGEAFF
>TRBV15
CATSRVDRGWQETQYF
>TRBV28
CASRLQGPYEQYF
>TRBV28
CASSPGLSSYNEQFF
>TRBV19
CASSERGAKETQYF
>TRBV3-1/TRBV3-2
CASSQETTAGETQYF
>TRBV9
CASSVLGAGGNTIYF
>TRBV9
CASSVGQGQRSSPLHF
>TRBV5-1
CASSPWDIDSNQPQHF
>TRBV5-4
CASSLAGGVFDTQYF
>TRBV29-1
CSVREFGQGNTGELFF
>TRBV15
CATSEALTRTGQNTEAFF
>TRBV24-1
CATSDTTRWGGGSCEQYF
>TRBV2
CASTGTSGETQYF
>TRBV7-8
CASSLGTGTSGQQYF
>TRBV7-8
CASSSNRAREKLFF
>TRBV28
CASSPGGVKPQHF
>TRBV4-2
CASSLMTSGTDTQYF